A single sample is the source of the 10 T cell receptor beta chains below, sequenced in a study of blood T cell repertoires in COVID-19. Clones were sequenced by immunoSEQ multiplex PCR, and TCRdb holds only the in-frame ones, with some missing. The sample yields about 88,000 clones, about 88% seen once. Sequencing was performed on peripheral blood. The receptors originated from an elderly woman with acute or convalescent COVID-19.

The chain uses TRBV28 and TRBJ1-2; D unclear. V was cut by 5 bases and J by 0 bases, with 16 bases left in between. Germline CDR1 and CDR2: MDHEN and SYDVKM. The CDR3 covers 16 residues. The CDR3 protein is CASSPLASTANYGYTF. CDR3 nucleotides: TGTGCCAGCAGTCCCTTAGCTTCGACGGCTAACTATGGCTACACCTTC.

V and J are TRBV5-6 and TRBJ2-3; D perhaps matches TRBD2 (6 bases). The CDR3 has 18 amino acids. V lost 1 base and J lost 2, with 20 bases in between. The germline gives CDR1 SGHDT, CDR2 YYEEEE. CDR3 loop: CASSLFLAGTQNTDTQYF. CDR3 in DNA: TGTGCCAGCAGCTTGTTTCTGGCGGGAACACAAAACACAGATACGCAGTATTTT. Complete variable domain (other parts from reference TRBV5-6 and TRBJ2-3): DAGVTQSPTHLIKTRGQQVTLRCSPKSGHDTVSWYQQALGQGPQFIFQYYEEEERQRGNFPDRFSGHQFPNYSSELNVNALLLGDSALYLCASSLFLAGTQNTDTQYFGPGTRLTVL.

The rearrangement joins TRBV11-2 to TRBJ1-3; D might be TRBD1 (6 bases). V lost 5 bases and J lost 2, with 13 bases in between. The CDR3 runs 15 residues. The germline V gene encodes CDR1 SGHAT and CDR2 FQNNGV. CDR3 coding DNA: TGTGCCAGCAGCCAGCTTGGGGGCCCTGGAAACACCATATATTTT. It specifies CASSQLGGPGNTIYF.

This clone appeared a single time. The CDR3 spells CASSSTSGGGTDTQYF. The CDR3 DNA follows: TGTGCCAGCAGTTCGACTAGCGGGGGGGGCACAGATACGCAGTATTTT. The chain recombines TRBV6-4 with TRBJ2-3; the match to TRBD2 covers 14 bases. This CDR3 spans 16 amino acids. CDR1 is MRHNA, CDR2 SNTAGT, per germline. V lost 5 bases to trimming and J lost 1 base; unmatched junction nucleotides: 2.

Here the CDR3 reads CASSLMTGGGSPLHF. DNA for the CDR3: TGTGCCAGCAGCTTAATGACAGGGGGCGGTTCACCCCTCCACTTT. The gene calls are TRBV5-6 and TRBJ1-6, with 10 positions matching TRBD1. V lost 2 bases and J lost 9; bases outside the gene matches: 5. This CDR3 contains 15 residues. Germline V lookup: CDR1 SGHDT, CDR2 YYEEEE.

The chain combines TRBV19 with TRBJ1-3; D is undetermined. Germline values: CDR1 LNHDA, CDR2 SQIVND (reference sequence). The CDR3 length is 14 residues. V lost 3 bases to trimming and J lost 0 bases, with 6 bases between them. CDR3 amino acids: CASSIAGSGNTIYF. DNA for the CDR3: TGTGCCAGTAGTATTGCCGGCTCTGGAAACACCATATATTTT.

The chain combines TRBV6-6 with TRBJ2-7; 7 nucleotides match TRBD2. V gave up 6 bases and J gave up 2 bases; unmatched junction bases: 10. Germline CDR1 reads MNHNY; CDR2 reads SVGAGI (reference sequence). The length of the CDR3 is 15 residues. CDR3: CASSPGRGKTYEQYF. CDR3 DNA: TGTGCCAGCAGCCCAGGGCGGGGGAAGACCTACGAGCAGTACTTC.

The V and J genes are TRBV4-3 and TRBJ1-4; a weak D match, TRBD1 (5 bases). The V end was cut by 5 bases, the J end by 3 bases, with 31 bases between. The CDR3 extends over 21 amino acids. Germline assignment: CDR1 LGHNA and CDR2 YSLEER. This CDR3 reads CASSEAQAPGLTALANEKLFF. The CDR3 DNA follows: TGCGCCAGCAGCGAAGCCCAGGCCCCGGGACTCACGGCGTTAGCTAATGAAAAACTGTTTTTT.

The chain combines TRBV11-1 with TRBJ2-1; 9 bases agree with TRBD2. Germline CDR1 reads SGHAT; CDR2 reads FQDESV (reference sequence). This CDR3 spans 14 amino acids. Trimming cost V 5 bases and J 7 bases; bases outside gene matches: 6. This CDR3 is CASSTRGLANEQFF. For the CDR3, the DNA is TGTGCCAGCAGCACCAGAGGACTAGCGAATGAGCAGTTCTTC.

The chain uses TRBV18 and TRBJ2-1; no reliable D call. The CDR3 extends over 14 amino acids. CDR1 KGHSH and CDR2 LQKENI come from the germline V gene. The V end was cut by 3 bases, the J end by 2 bases, with 8 bases between. The CDR3 DNA follows: TGTGCCAGCTCACCGTCTAGAACCTACAATGAGCAGTTCTTC. Amino acid sequence: CASSPSRTYNEQFF. The full variable domain, completed using reference TRBV18 and TRBJ2-1, is NAGVMQNPRHLVRRRGQEARLRCSPMKGHSHVYWYRQLPEEGLKFMVYLQKENIIDESGMPKERFSAEFPKEGPSILRIQQVVRGDSAAYFCASSPSRTYNEQFFGPGTRLTVL.